This T cell receptor beta chain was sequenced for a study of blood T cell repertoires in COVID-19. Study-wide background: COVID-19 samples from acute and convalescent phases originated in the United States, Italy and Spain. Sources were T cells, B-cell-depleted T cells, or PBMCs; the material itself was cDNA or gDNA.

With 6 bases removed from V and 2 bases from J, the gap between germline ends came to 16 bases. This CDR3 spans 15 amino acids. Germline V gene sequence: CDR1 SGHAT, CDR2 FQNNGV. In the original workflow: For nucleated cells, counts were estimated from reference gene primer amplification. Libraries were prepared by immunoSEQ multiplex PCR; TCRdb keeps only in-frame clonotypes and omits some of them. V and J calls and clone size come straight from that table; D and trimming were deduced from the DNA. The repertoire has 150,000 to 200,000 clones, about three quarters of them found once; the top ten carry 2.5% to 3.5%.

Sample: peripheral blood. The chain uses TRBV11-2 and TRBJ1-2; D remains ambiguous. This clonotype was obtained from a woman of 80 years or more with active or convalescent COVID-19. CDR3 nucleotide sequence: TGTGCCAGCAGTAATTCCCCTGCGGGGAACTATGGCTACACCTTC. Translating gives CASSNSPAGNYGYTF. Looking up the rest from reference TRBV11-2 and TRBJ1-2 gives the full variable domain: EAGVAQSPRYKIIEKRQSVAFWCNPISGHATLYWYQQILGQGPKLLIQFQNNGVVDDSQLPKDRFSAERLKGVDSTLKIQPAKLEDSAVYLCASSNSPAGNYGYTFGSGTRLTVV.